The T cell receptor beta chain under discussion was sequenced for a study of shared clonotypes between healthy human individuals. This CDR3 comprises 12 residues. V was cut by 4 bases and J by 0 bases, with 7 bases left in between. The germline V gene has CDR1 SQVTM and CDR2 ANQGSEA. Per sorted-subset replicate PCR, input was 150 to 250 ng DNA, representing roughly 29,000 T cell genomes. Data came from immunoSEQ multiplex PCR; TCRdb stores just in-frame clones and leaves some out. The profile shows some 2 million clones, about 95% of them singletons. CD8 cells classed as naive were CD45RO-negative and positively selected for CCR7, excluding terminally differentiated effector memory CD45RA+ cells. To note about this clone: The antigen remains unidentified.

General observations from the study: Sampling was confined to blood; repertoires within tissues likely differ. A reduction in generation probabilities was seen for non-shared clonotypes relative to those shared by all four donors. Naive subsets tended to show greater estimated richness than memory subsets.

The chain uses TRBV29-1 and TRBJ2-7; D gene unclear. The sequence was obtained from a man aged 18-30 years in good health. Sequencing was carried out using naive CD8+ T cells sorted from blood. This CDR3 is CSVAVSSYEQYF. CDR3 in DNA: TGCAGCGTTGCAGTAAGCTCCTACGAGCAGTACTTC.